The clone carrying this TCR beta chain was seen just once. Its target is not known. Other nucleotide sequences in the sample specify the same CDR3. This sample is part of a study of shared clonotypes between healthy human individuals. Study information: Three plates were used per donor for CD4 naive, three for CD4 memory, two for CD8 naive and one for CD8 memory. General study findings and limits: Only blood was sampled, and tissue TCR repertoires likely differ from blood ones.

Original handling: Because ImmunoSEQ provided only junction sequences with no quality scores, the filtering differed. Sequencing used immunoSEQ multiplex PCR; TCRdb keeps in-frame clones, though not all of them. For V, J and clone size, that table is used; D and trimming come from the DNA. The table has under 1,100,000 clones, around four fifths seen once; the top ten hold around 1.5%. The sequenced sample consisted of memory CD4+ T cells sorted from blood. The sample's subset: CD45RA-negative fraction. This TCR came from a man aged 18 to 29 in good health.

The CDR3 loop is CATSRDNTGELFF. CDR3 sequence (DNA): TGTGCCACCAGCAGGGACAACACCGGGGAGCTGTTTTTT. The chain joins TRBV15 to TRBJ2-2, with unresolved D. This CDR3 is 13 amino acids long. Trimming took 3 bases from V and 2 from J, leaving 4 bases between them. The germline V gene encodes CDR1 LNHNV and CDR2 YYDKDF (reference sequence).